This T cell receptor beta chain stems from a study of cytomegalovirus exposure and HLA in healthy donors. General study results and limits: Productive rates of about 90% or about 30% were seen for most TCR beta V segments in an earlier analysis. Among immune exposure information, only CMV serostatus was available. Sequencing had likely introduced a cluster of highly shared sequence variants as an artifact.

This clone was found a few times. Its matching antigen is unknown. Vbeta (60) and Jbeta (13) primers were used in the PCR. Only in-frame clones appear in the TCRdb table, and some are missing; sequencing was by immunoSEQ multiplex PCR. The sample has approximately 110,000 clones, more than 65% seen once. The CDR3 totals 18 residues. With 0 bases removed from V and 0 bases from J, the gap between germline ends came to 17 bases. Germline V gene lookup returns CDR1 LGHNA and CDR2 YNFKEQ. The chain combines TRBV4-2 with TRBJ2-5; tentative D call: TRBD2 (6 bases). The source material was PBMCs. The source is a woman in her forties in good health and CMV-seropositive. The CDR3 here is CASSQDIVIAEYQETQYF. Here the CDR3 DNA reads TGTGCCAGCAGCCAAGATATCGTAATAGCGGAGTACCAAGAGACCCAGTACTTC.